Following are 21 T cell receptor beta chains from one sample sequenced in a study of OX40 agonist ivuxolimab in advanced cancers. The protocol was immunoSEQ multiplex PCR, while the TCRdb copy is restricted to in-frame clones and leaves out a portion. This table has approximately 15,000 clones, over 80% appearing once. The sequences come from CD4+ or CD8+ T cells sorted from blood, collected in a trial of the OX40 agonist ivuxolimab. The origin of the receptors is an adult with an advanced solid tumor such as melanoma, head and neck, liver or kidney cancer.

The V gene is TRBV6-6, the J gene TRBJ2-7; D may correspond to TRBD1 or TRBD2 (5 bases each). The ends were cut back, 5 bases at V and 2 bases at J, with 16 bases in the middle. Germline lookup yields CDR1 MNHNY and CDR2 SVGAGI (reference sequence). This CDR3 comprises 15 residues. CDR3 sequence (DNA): TGTGCCAGCAGTGGGGGTTTGGGGCCAACCTACGAGCAGTACTTC. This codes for CASSGGLGPTYEQYF.

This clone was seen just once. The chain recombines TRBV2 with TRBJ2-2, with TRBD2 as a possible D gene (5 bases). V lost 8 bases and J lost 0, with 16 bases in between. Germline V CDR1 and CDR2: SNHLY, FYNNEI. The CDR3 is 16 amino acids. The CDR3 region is CASLPPRTSNTGELFF. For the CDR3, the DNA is TGTGCCAGCCTACCACCACGGACTTCGAACACCGGGGAGCTGTTTTTT. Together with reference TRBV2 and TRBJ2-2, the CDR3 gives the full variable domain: EPEVTQTPSHQVTQMGQEVILRCVPISNHLYFYWYRQILGQKVEFLVSFYNNEISEKSEIFDDQFSVERPDGSNFTLKIRSTKLEDSAMYFCASLPPRTSNTGELFFGEGSRLTVL.

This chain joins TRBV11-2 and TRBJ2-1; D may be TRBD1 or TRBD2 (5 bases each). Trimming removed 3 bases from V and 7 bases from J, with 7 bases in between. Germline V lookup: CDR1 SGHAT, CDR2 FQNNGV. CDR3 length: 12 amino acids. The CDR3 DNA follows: TGTGCCAGCAGCTTTTGGGGGAATGAGCAGTTCTTC. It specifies CASSFWGNEQFF.

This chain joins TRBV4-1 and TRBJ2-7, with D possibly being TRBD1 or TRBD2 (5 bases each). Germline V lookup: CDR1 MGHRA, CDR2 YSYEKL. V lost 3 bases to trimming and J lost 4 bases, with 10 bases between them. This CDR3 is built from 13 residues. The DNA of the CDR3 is TGCGCCAGCAGCCAGGGGGTTTTGTACGAGCAGTACTTC. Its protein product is CASSQGVLYEQYF.

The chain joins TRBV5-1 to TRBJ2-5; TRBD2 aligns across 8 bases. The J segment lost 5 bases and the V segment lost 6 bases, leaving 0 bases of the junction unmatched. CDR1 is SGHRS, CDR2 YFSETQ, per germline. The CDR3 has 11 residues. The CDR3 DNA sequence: TGCGCCAGCACGGGGGGGGAGACCCAGTACTTC. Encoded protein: CASTGGETQYF.

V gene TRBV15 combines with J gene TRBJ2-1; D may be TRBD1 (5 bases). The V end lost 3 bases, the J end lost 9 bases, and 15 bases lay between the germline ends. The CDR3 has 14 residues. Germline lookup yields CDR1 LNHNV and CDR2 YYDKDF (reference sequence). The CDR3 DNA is TGTGCCACCAGCAGGGAAAGACAGAGGCGTGAGCAGTTCTTC. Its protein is CATSRERQRREQFF.

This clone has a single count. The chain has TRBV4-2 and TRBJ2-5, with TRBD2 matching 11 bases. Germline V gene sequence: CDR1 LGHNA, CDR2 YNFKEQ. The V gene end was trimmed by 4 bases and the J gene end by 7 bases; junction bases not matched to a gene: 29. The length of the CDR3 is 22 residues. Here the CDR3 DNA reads TGTGCCAGCAGCCTGTCGGGACTAGCGGAGGGGCGGGGAGACGCGAGTATGGCGACCCAGTACTTC. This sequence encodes CASSLSGLAEGRGDASMATQYF.

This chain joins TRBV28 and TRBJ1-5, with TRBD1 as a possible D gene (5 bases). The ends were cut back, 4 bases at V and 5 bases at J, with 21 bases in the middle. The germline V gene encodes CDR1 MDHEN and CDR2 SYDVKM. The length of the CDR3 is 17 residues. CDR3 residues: CASSYSRPQGPDQPQHF. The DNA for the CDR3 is TGTGCCAGCAGTTACTCTCGACCTCAGGGTCCCGATCAGCCCCAGCATTTT.

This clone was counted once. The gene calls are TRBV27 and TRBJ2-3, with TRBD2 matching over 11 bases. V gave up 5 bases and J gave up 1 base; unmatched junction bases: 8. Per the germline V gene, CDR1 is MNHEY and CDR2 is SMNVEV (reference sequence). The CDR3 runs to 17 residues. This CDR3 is CASSPGVGLAGTDTQYF. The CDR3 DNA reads TGTGCCAGCAGTCCTGGCGTGGGACTAGCGGGCACAGATACGCAGTATTTT.

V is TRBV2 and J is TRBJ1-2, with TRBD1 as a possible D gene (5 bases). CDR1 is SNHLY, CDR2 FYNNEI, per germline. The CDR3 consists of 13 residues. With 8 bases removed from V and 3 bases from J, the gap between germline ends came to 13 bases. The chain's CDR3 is CASGIQEYYGYTF. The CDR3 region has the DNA TGTGCCAGCGGAATACAGGAGTACTATGGCTACACCTTC.

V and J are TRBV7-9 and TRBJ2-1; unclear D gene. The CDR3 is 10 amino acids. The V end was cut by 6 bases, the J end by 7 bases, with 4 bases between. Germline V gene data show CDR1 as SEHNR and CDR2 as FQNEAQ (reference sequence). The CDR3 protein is CASSYNEQFF. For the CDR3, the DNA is TGTGCCAGCAGTTATAATGAGCAGTTCTTC.

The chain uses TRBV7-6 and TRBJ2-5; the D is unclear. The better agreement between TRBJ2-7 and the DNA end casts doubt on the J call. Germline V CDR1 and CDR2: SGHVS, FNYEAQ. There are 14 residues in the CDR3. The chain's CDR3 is CASSPRISSYEQYF. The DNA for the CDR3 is TGTGCCAGCAGCCCCAGGATAAGCTCCTACGAGCAGTACTTC.

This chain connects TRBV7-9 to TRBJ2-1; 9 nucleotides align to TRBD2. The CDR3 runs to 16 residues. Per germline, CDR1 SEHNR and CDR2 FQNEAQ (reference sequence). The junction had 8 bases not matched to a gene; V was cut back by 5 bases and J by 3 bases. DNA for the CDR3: TGTGCCAGCAGCCAGAGGAGCGGGAGGATCTACAATGAGCAGTTCTTC. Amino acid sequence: CASSQRSGRIYNEQFF.

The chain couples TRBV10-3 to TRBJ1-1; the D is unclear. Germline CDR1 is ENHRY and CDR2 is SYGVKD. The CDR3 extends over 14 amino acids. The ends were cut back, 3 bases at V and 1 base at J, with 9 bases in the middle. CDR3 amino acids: CAISDPDGNTEAFF. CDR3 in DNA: TGTGCCATCAGTGACCCCGACGGGAACACTGAAGCTTTCTTT.

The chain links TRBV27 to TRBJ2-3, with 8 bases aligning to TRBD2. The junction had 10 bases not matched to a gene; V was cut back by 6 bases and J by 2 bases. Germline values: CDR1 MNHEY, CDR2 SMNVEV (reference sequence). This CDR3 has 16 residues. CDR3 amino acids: CASRPGTSGLTDTQYF. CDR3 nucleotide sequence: TGTGCCAGCAGACCGGGCACTAGCGGCCTCACAGATACGCAGTATTTT.

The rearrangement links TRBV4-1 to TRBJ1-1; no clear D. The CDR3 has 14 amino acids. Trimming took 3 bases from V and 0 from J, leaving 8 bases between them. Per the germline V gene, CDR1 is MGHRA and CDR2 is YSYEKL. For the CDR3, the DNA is TGCGCCAGCAGCCAGCGGCTCATGAACACTGAAGCTTTCTTT. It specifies CASSQRLMNTEAFF.

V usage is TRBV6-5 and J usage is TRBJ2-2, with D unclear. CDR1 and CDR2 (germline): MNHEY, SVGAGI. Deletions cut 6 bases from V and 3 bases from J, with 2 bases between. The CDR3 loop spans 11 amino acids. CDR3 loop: CASRDTGELFF. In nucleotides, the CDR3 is TGTGCCAGCAGGGACACCGGGGAGCTGTTTTTT.

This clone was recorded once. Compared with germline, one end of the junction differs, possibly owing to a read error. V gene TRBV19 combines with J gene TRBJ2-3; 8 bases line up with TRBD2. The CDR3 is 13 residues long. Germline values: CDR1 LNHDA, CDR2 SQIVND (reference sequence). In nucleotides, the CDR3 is TGTGCCAGTAGAATAGCGGGATCAGATACGCAGTATTTT. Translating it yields CASRIAGSDTQYF. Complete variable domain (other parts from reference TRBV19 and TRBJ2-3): DGGITQSPKYLFRKEGQNVTLSCEQNLNHDAMYWYRQDPGQGLRLIYYSQIVNDFQKGDIAEGYSVSREKKESFPLTVTSAQKNPTAFYLCASRIAGSDTQYFGPGTRLTVL.

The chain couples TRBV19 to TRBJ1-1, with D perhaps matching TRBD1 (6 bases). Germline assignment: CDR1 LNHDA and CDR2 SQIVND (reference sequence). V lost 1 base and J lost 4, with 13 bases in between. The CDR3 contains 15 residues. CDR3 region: CASSIVGGRVTEAFF. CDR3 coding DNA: TGTGCCAGTAGTATAGTGGGGGGGCGCGTCACTGAAGCTTTCTTT.

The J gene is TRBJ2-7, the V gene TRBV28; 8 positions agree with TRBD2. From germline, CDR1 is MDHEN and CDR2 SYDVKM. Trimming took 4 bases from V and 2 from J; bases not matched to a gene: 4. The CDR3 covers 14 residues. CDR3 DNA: TGTGCCAGCAGTTGGGGCGGGGGGCCCTACGAGCAGTACTTC. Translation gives CASSWGGGPYEQYF. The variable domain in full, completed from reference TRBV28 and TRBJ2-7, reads DVKVTQSSRYLVKRTGEKVFLECVQDMDHENMFWYRQDPGLGLRLIYFSYDVKMKEKGDIPEGYSVSREKKERFSLILESASTNQTSMYLCASSWGGGPYEQYFGPGTRLTVT.

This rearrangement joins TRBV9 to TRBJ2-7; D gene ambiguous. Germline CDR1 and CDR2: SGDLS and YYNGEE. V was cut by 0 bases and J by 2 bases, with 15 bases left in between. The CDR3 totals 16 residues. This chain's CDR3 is CASSVEVERPTYEQYF. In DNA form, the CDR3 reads TGTGCCAGCAGCGTAGAGGTTGAGAGGCCCACCTACGAGCAGTACTTC. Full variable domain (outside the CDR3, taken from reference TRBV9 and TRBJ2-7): DSGVTQTPKHLITATGQRVTLRCSPRSGDLSVYWYQQSLDQGLQFLIQYYNGEERAKGNILERFSAQQFPDLHSELNLSSLELGDSALYFCASSVEVERPTYEQYFGPGTRLTVT.